What follows is one T cell receptor (beta chain) and its context. It lacks a known antigen. No much larger clonotype is one base removed from it; base qualities were not supplied. According to the study, the label for this sample's treatment or condition signals: oral pan-JAK inhibitor, 5-10 mg twice daily. Peripheral blood and lesional scalp punch biopsies were obtained from patients with alopecia areata. After PBMCs were isolated by density centrifugation and stained for CD3, CD4 and CD8, a FACSAria was used to sort CD4+ and CD8+ T cells. The entry originates in a study of CD8+ T cells in alopecia areata listed by TCRdb under 2018. In the study overall: The treated patients took part in an open-label pilot trial in which moderate-to-severe alopecia areata was treated with oral tofacitinib at 5 to 10 mg twice daily. Patients stayed on tofacitinib for 6 to 18 months and then had 6 months of follow-up off drug so that delayed response and recurrence could be assessed. Disease severity in treated patients was measured with the SALT score, which quantifies the percentage of affected scalp surface area. The study used high-throughput TCRbeta sequencing to examine T cell clonal expansion in alopecia areata, in both the C3H/HeJ mouse model and human patients. On the human side, TCRbeta sequencing was run on scalp tissue and on sorted CD4+ and CD8+ peripheral blood T cells from healthy controls and from alopecia areata patients with either patchy or totalis/universalis disease. Biopsies were taken from tofacitinib-treated patients at baseline and at 4 and 24 weeks of treatment, and a later scalp biopsy was taken in several of the tofacitinib-treated patients. Scalp clonality was compared among normal scalp (n=4), patchy alopecia areata scalp (n=8), and alopecia totalis/universalis scalp (n=8). RNA was extracted with the PAXgene miRNA kit for fixed scalp, the miRNeasy kit for PBMCs, and the RNeasy kit for mouse skin. Amplification of TCRbeta CDR3 regions was done by immunoSEQ multiplex PCR using 35 Vbeta forward primers and 13 Jbeta reverse primers.

The library was produced with the immunoSEQ multiplex PCR assay. For TCR sequencing, RNA was extracted from every sample and reverse transcribed into cDNA to serve as template. SuperScript III was used for first-strand cDNA synthesis, primed with a 2:1 mix of oligo-dT and random hexamers. A synthetic immune receptor repertoire was used to measure amplification bias, and any remaining bias was corrected computationally. The original methods were these. Raw reads were preprocessed to remove errors, and CDR3 was defined by IMGT conventions from the conserved cysteine to phenylalanine. Clonality was calculated as 1 minus Shannon entropy normalized by log2 of the number of productive unique TCRs. Whether scalp clones were CD4 or CD8 was inferred by matching scalp TCRbeta sequences against CD4 and CD8 repertoires sorted from blood. TCRdb limited this immuneACCESS table to in-frame rearrangements with V and J called. A share of clones is missing; checked studies link under half to unresolved V genes, and the rest is unexplained. D and trimming come from the DNA, and the V and J calls and clone size come from that table. Here the sample has around 100,000 clones; 86% occur a single time. The ten biggest clones cover over 8.5% of the sample.

The research as a whole found: Unlike mouse skin, which is dominated by gammadelta T cells, normal human skin has resident alphabeta T cells that are also sequenced, and this complicates analysis of the scalp TCR repertoire. With tofacitinib, both scalp clonality and the number of expanded CD8+ clones among the top 100 scalp clones went down significantly. The treated cohort was small, with a single nonresponder, so links between baseline CD8+ expansion and response need larger studies. Higher clonality and more expanded CD8+ clones were observed in lesional scalp than in normal scalp, particularly in alopecia totalis/universalis, a finding suggestive of antigenic drive. Compared with mice, TCR sequences shared between patients were less clear, possibly partly because of HLA diversity across the patient population. Many expanded lesional clones were found to persist in scalp and blood during tofacitinib treatment, and relapse after treatment cessation may be partly explained by this persistence.

V and J lose 2 bases and 4 bases, and a span of 11 bases separates them. From the cysteine up to the phenylalanine, the CDR3 has a length of 15 residues. Only CDR3 DNA is held: 45 bases, read in frame from base 1. Per the germline V gene, MNHEY is the CDR1 and SVGAGI is the CDR2. Source: CD8+ T cells sorted from blood, taken at approximately week 30, from a patient treated with tofacitinib. The chain is encoded by TRBV6-5 joined to TRBJ2-2, with no confident D gene call. This receptor was taken from a human donor with alopecia areata. The DNA sequence follows: TGTGCCAGCAGTTACGAACCCTCCGGCACCGGGGAGCTGTTTTTT. Its protein product is CASSYEPSGTGELFF.